The sequence of this TCR beta chain was determined in a study of blood T cell repertoires in COVID-19. Study context: Some COVID-19 samples were acute and others convalescent; all came from the United States, Italy and Spain. From T cells, B-cell-depleted T cells, or PBMCs came the material, which was cDNA or gDNA.

Authors' analysis steps: Using reference gene primer amplification, nucleated cell counts were estimated. Generated by immunoSEQ multiplex PCR, the TCRdb table keeps only in-frame clones and is missing some. V, J and clone size derive from that table, while D and trimming were established from the DNA sequence. The top ten clones hold roughly 6% of a sample with about 28,000 clones, roughly 88% of them seen once. Germline V gene data show CDR1 as SNHLY and CDR2 as FYNNEI. V lost 8 bases and J lost 0; bases outside the gene matches: 2. CDR3 size: 13 residues. The chain links TRBV2 to TRBJ2-7; TRBD1 agrees at 9 bases. The TCR comes from a human donor in a cohort sampled during active COVID-19. The specimen was peripheral blood. The CDR3 nucleotides are TGTGCCAGCGAACAGGGGGCCTCCTACGAGCAGTACTTC. Translation: CASEQGASYEQYF.